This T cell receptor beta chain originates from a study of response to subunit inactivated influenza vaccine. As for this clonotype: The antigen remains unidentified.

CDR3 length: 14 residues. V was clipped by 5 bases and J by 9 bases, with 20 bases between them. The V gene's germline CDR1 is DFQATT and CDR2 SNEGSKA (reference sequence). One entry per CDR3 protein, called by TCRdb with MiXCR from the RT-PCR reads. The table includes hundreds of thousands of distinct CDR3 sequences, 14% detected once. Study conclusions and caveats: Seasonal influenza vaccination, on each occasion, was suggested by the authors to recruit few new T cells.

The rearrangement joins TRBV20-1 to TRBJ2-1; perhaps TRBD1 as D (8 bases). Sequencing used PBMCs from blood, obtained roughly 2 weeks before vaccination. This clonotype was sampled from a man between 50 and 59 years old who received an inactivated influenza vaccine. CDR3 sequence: CSAGGAGQGSEQFF. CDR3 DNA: TGCAGTGCTGGGGGGGCAGGACAGGGCTCTGAGCAGTTCTTC.